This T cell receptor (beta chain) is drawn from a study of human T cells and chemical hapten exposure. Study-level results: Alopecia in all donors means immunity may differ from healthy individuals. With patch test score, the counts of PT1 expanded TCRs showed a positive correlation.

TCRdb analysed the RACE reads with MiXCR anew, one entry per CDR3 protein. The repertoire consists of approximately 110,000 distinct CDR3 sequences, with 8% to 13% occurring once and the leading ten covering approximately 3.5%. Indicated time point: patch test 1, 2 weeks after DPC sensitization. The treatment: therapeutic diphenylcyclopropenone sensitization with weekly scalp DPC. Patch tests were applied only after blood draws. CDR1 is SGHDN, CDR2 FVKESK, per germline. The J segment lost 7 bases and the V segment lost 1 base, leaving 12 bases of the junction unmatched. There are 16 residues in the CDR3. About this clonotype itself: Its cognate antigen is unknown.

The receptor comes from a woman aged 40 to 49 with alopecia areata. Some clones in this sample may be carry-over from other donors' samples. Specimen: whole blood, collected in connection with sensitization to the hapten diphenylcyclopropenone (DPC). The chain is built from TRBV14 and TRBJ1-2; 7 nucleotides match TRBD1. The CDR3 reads CASSQGGGRATAGYTF. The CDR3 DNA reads TGTGCCAGCAGCCAAGGAGGGGGCAGGGCTACGGCTGGCTACACCTTC.